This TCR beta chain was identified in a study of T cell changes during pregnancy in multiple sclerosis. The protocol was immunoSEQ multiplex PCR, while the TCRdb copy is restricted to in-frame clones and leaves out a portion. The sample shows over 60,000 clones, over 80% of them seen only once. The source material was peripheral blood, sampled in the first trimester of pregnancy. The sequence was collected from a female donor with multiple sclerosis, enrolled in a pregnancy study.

CDR3 amino acids: CASTGQGPIRNYGYTF. In DNA form, the CDR3 reads TGTGCCAGCACGGGACAGGGTCCTATTCGGAACTATGGCTACACCTTC. The chain combines TRBV28 with TRBJ1-2, with 9 bases fitting TRBD1. In germline, CDR1 is MDHEN, CDR2 SYDVKM. The CDR3 has 16 amino acids. V lost 7 bases, J lost 2 bases, and 11 bases stayed unmatched.